Listed here are 8 T cell receptor beta chains from one sample, sequenced in a study of Ad26.COV2.S vaccination and SARS-CoV-2 variants. Assay used: immunoSEQ multiplex PCR; TCRdb lists only in-frame clones, some missing. The repertoire includes over 110,000 clones, 80% to 90% of them detected once, and less than 6% sits in the top ten. Sequenced material: peripheral blood, taken after recovery from COVID-19. The receptors here all came from a human donor who had recovered from COVID-19.

This sequence joins TRBV30 and TRBJ2-5; D may be TRBD1 or TRBD2 (5 bases each). The CDR3 spans 17 residues. Trimming removed 3 bases from V and 1 base from J, with 21 bases in between. Per the germline V gene, CDR1 is GTSNPN and CDR2 is SVGIG (reference sequence). DNA for the CDR3: TGTGCCTGGAGCCCACCGGCCGGGACCTGGAGCCAAGAGACCCAGTACTTC. This encodes CAWSPPAGTWSQETQYF.

The chain is built from TRBV18 and TRBJ1-1; D gene ambiguous. This CDR3 contains 13 residues. The V end lost 2 bases, the J end lost 5 bases, and 9 bases lay between the germline ends. Germline assignment: CDR1 KGHSH and CDR2 LQKENI. The CDR3 region is CASSPSRSTEAFF. CDR3 bases: TGTGCCAGCTCACCAAGCAGGAGTACTGAAGCTTTCTTT.

This rearrangement joins TRBV5-1 to TRBJ2-1, with 8 bases identical to TRBD2. The CDR3 spans 16 residues. Germline V gene sequence: CDR1 SGHRS, CDR2 YFSETQ. The J segment lost 2 bases and the V segment lost 1 base, leaving 5 bases of the junction unmatched. The CDR3 DNA reads TGCGCCAGCAGCTTGCGGGGGGGGCCCCCCTACAATGAGCAGTTCTTC. Encoded protein: CASSLRGGPPYNEQFF.

This clone showed up just once. The chain recombines TRBV10-1 with TRBJ2-7; TRBD1 or TRBD2 may be the D gene (5 bases each). CDR1 is WNHNN and CDR2 is SYGVQD in the germline V gene (reference sequence). There are 16 residues in the CDR3. With 2 bases removed from V and 7 bases from J, the gap between germline ends came to 21 bases. The CDR3 DNA reads TGCGCCAGCAGTGAGGGGCAAGGGACCCCGACGGGGGAGCAGTACTTC. This sequence encodes CASSEGQGTPTGEQYF.

Remarks on this clone: The junction and the germline gene differ at one end; a read error may be behind it. The chain recombines TRBV7-7 with TRBJ2-1; 13 nucleotides line up with TRBD2. This CDR3 is built from 15 residues. CDR1 SSHAT and CDR2 FNYEAQ come from the germline V gene (reference sequence). Here the CDR3 reads CASSSGLAGINEQFF. The CDR3 DNA follows: TGTGCTAGCAGTTCGGGACTAGCGGGGATCAATGAGCAGTTCTTC.

The V call is TRBV6-2 or TRBV6-3, the J call TRBJ2-7, with D possibly being TRBD1 or TRBD2 (5 bases each). The CDR3 is 13 amino acids. V lost 3 bases and J 3 bases, leaving 9 bases between the germline ends. Germline CDR1 MNHEY, CDR2 SVGEGT. The CDR3 nucleotides read TGTGCCAGCAGTTATCGGGACGGCTACGAGCAGTACTTC. It encodes CASSYRDGYEQYF.

The gene calls are TRBV11-2 and TRBJ1-1, with D unclear. The V gene's germline CDR1 is SGHAT and CDR2 FQNNGV. The CDR3 runs to 14 residues. Trimming pared 4 bases from V and 4 bases from J, leaving 13 bases between. CDR3 protein: CASSSHAEVTEAFF. The CDR3 coding sequence is TGTGCCAGCAGCTCCCACGCCGAGGTCACTGAAGCTTTCTTT.

CDR3 region: CASSQTVGQGYGYTF. The CDR3 region has the DNA TGTGCCAGCAGCCAAACAGTAGGACAGGGGTATGGCTACACCTTC. The rearrangement links TRBV7-2 to TRBJ1-2, with TRBD1 matching 9 bases. With V trimmed by 5 bases and J by 5 bases, 9 bases remained unmatched. Germline loops: CDR1 SGHTA, CDR2 FQGNSA. The CDR3 has 15 amino acids. Combining the CDR3 with reference TRBV7-2 and TRBJ1-2 gives the whole variable domain GAGVSQSPSNKVTEKGKDVELRCDPISGHTALYWYRQSLGQGLEFLIYFQGNSAPDKSGLPSDRFSAERTGGSVSTLTIQRTQQEDSAVYLCASSQTVGQGYGYTFGSGTRLTVV.